A single sample is the source of the 27 T cell receptor beta chains below, sequenced in a study of blood T cell repertoires in COVID-19. Only in-frame clones appear in the TCRdb table, and some are missing; sequencing was by immunoSEQ multiplex PCR. The sample includes about 230,000 clones, approximately 82% of them seen just once. Sequencing was done on a sample of peripheral blood. The receptors derive from a woman aged 70-85 years with active or convalescent COVID-19.

V and J are TRBV25-1 and TRBJ1-1, with D possibly being TRBD1 (5 bases). The germline V gene has CDR1 MGHDK and CDR2 SYGVNS. V was cut by 4 bases and J by 2 bases, with 17 bases left in between. The CDR3 consists of 16 residues. The DNA for the CDR3 is TGTGCCAGCAGTGCTACCACAGGTCCAGCTAACACTGAAGCTTTCTTT. It encodes CASSATTGPANTEAFF.

The rearrangement links TRBV7-2 to TRBJ2-2, with D tentatively TRBD1 (6 bases). The CDR3 totals 13 residues. In germline, CDR1 is SGHTA, CDR2 FQGNSA. V lost 5 bases and J lost 7, with 11 bases in between. The CDR3 here is CASSQTGNGELFF. CDR3 coding DNA: TGTGCCAGCAGCCAAACAGGGAACGGGGAGCTGTTTTTT.

Worth noting for this clone: This same CDR3 is encoded by further DNA sequences in the sample. This chain links TRBV18 with TRBJ2-1; 7 bases line up with TRBD1. CDR3 length: 15 amino acids. Germline V CDR1 and CDR2: KGHSH, LQKENI. Unmatched junction bases numbered 2, after V lost 3 bases and J lost 0 bases. The CDR3, as DNA: TGTGCCAGCTCACCGGGGACAGCCTCCTACAATGAGCAGTTCTTC. As protein: CASSPGTASYNEQFF.

V usage is TRBV5-4 and J usage is TRBJ2-7, with 7 bases lining up with TRBD1. Germline assignment: CDR1 SGHNT and CDR2 YYREEE (reference sequence). J was trimmed by 3 bases and V by 3 bases; bases with no gene match: 6. The CDR3 sequence is 14 residues long. CDR3: CASSSGTAFYEQYF. The CDR3 DNA reads TGTGCCAGCAGCTCCGGGACAGCTTTCTACGAGCAGTACTTC.

V usage is TRBV3-1 (or the pseudogene TRBV3-2) and J usage is TRBJ2-5; 14 bases line up with TRBD2. This CDR3 is 15 amino acids long. V was pared by 4 bases and J by 4 bases, with 2 bases of the junction left unmatched. Germline V lookup: CDR1 LGHDT, CDR2 YNNKEL (reference sequence). The CDR3 is CASSRGLAGGETQYF. Here the CDR3 DNA reads TGTGCCAGCAGCCGAGGACTAGCGGGAGGAGAGACCCAGTACTTC.

This clone appeared once. The CDR3 DNA is TGTGCCAGCAGTTACGGGACTAGCCTATGGAACTCCCCCTACGAGCAGTACTTC. Translation: CASSYGTSLWNSPYEQYF. The chain has TRBV6-2 or TRBV6-3 and TRBJ2-7; the match to TRBD2 covers 9 bases. The J segment lost 2 bases and the V segment lost 2 bases, leaving 13 bases of the junction unmatched. Germline CDR1 is MNHEY and CDR2 is SVGEGT. This CDR3 is 18 amino acids long.

Worth noting for this clone: Within the sample, other DNA sequences also encode this same CDR3. J is TRBJ2-5 and V is TRBV5-1; 7 bases match TRBD2. The CDR3 is 13 amino acids. Unmatched junction bases numbered 2, after V lost 4 bases and J lost 2 bases. Germline assignment: CDR1 SGHRS and CDR2 YFSETQ. The CDR3 loop is CASSRGLQETQYF. CDR3 nucleotide sequence: TGCGCCAGCAGCCGGGGACTACAAGAGACCCAGTACTTC.

The chain joins TRBV9 to TRBJ2-3, with a weak D call TRBD2 (5 bases). Trimming cost V 0 bases and J 5 bases, with 16 bases left between them. Germline CDR1 reads SGDLS; CDR2 reads YYNGEE. The CDR3 totals 16 residues. The CDR3 reads CASSVGWETKRDTQYF. CDR3 coding DNA: TGTGCCAGCAGCGTAGGATGGGAGACTAAGAGAGATACGCAGTATTTT.

CDR3 loop: CASSLHSPQVGTEAFF. The CDR3, as DNA: TGCGCCAGCAGCTTGCACAGTCCTCAGGTCGGCACTGAAGCTTTCTTT. The chain has TRBV5-1 and TRBJ1-1; D remains ambiguous. This CDR3 has 16 amino acids. Germline CDR1 and CDR2: SGHRS and YFSETQ. The V end was cut by 1 base, the J end by 4 bases, with 17 bases between.

This clone was detected only once. The CDR3 sequence is CASSEGGNQPQHF. In nucleotides, the CDR3 is TGCGCCAGCAGTGAAGGGGGAAATCAGCCCCAGCATTTT. V is TRBV10-1 and J is TRBJ1-5; TRBD1 is a possible D gene (6 bases). The V end was cut by 3 bases, the J end by 4 bases, with 7 bases between. This CDR3 is 13 amino acids long. Germline assignment: CDR1 WNHNN and CDR2 SYGVQD (reference sequence).

This chain links TRBV15 with TRBJ2-7; 9 bases fit TRBD1. The junction had 8 bases not matched to a gene; V was cut back by 1 base and J by 1 base. CDR1 and CDR2 (germline): LNHNV, YYDKDF (reference sequence). CDR3 length: 17 residues. The CDR3 protein is CATSRVMGQGGSYEQYF. CDR3 nucleotides: TGTGCCACCAGCAGAGTAATGGGACAGGGAGGTTCCTACGAGCAGTACTTC.

This chain links TRBV19 with TRBJ1-5, with a tentative D call TRBD1 (6 bases). CDR1 and CDR2 from the germline V gene are LNHDA and SQIVND (reference sequence). V lost 5 bases to trimming and J lost 5 bases, with 19 bases between them. The CDR3 extends over 16 amino acids. The DNA for the CDR3 is TGTGCCAGTAGTTTTGGGCCAGGGGTCTCCGATCAGCCCCAGCATTTT. Protein sequence: CASSFGPGVSDQPQHF. Full variable domain (rest looked up from reference TRBV19 and TRBJ1-5): DGGITQSPKYLFRKEGQNVTLSCEQNLNHDAMYWYRQDPGQGLRLIYYSQIVNDFQKGDIAEGYSVSREKKESFPLTVTSAQKNPTAFYLCASSFGPGVSDQPQHFGDGTRLSIL.

The gene calls are TRBV9 and TRBJ1-5; 8 bases line up with TRBD1. After removal of 0 bases from V and 6 bases from J, the junction contained 8 bases not matched to a gene. Germline V gene sequence: CDR1 SGDLS, CDR2 YYNGEE. The CDR3 consists of 16 residues. The CDR3 is CASSVAGTGGSQPQHF. The CDR3 DNA is TGTGCCAGCAGCGTAGCGGGGACAGGTGGGAGTCAGCCCCAGCATTTT.

This clone showed up just a few times. The chain employs TRBV7-2 and TRBJ2-7; D call uncertain. Germline CDR1 reads SGHTA; CDR2 reads FQGNSA. The CDR3 runs 15 residues. Trimming took 2 bases from V and 0 from J, leaving 11 bases between them. CDR3 region: CASSLLGQSSYEQYF. As DNA, the CDR3 is TGTGCCAGCAGCTTATTGGGCCAGAGCTCCTACGAGCAGTACTTC.

CDR3 nucleotide sequence: TGTGCCTGGAATCCGGGACAGGCTTACGAGCAGTACTTC. Translated: CAWNPGQAYEQYF. V usage is TRBV30 and J usage is TRBJ2-7; 8 nucleotides line up with TRBD1. V lost 4 bases and J lost 4; bases outside the gene matches: 6. The length of the CDR3 is 13 residues. Germline CDR1 and CDR2: GTSNPN and SVGIG (reference sequence).

The chain couples TRBV7-2 to TRBJ1-2; D might be TRBD1 (6 bases). The CDR3 has 13 residues. V was shortened by 5 bases and J by 8 bases, with 15 bases between the two germline ends. Per germline, CDR1 SGHTA and CDR2 FQGNSA. CDR3 nucleotide sequence: TGTGCCAGCAGCCCCAACAGGGTGGGGGGCTACACCTTC. Its translation: CASSPNRVGGYTF.

The CDR3: CASSEVVGTDNSPLHF. In DNA form, the CDR3 reads TGTGCCAGCAGTGAAGTAGTTGGGACAGATAATTCACCCCTCCACTTT. V and J are TRBV2 and TRBJ1-6; 7 bases line up with TRBD1. The length of the CDR3 is 16 residues. CDR1 is SNHLY and CDR2 is FYNNEI in the germline V gene. The trim removed 1 base at V and 5 bases at J, leaving 5 bases unmatched.

The chain has TRBV6-5 and TRBJ1-2; a possible D gene is TRBD1 (6 bases). Trimming took 6 bases from V and 4 from J, leaving 9 bases between them. This CDR3 is 12 amino acids long. Per germline, CDR1 MNHEY and CDR2 SVGAGI. CDR3 loop: CASRSGVYGYTF. As DNA, the CDR3 is TGTGCCAGCAGATCAGGGGTCTATGGCTACACCTTC.

The chain combines TRBV5-1 with TRBJ1-1, with 7 bases that match TRBD1. The length of the CDR3 is 14 residues. Germline CDR1 SGHRS, CDR2 YFSETQ. Germline trimming cut 4 bases from V and 1 base from J; bases unmatched to any gene: 4. The CDR3, as DNA: TGCGCCAGCAGCCGGGGGACAGCGAACACTGAAGCTTTCTTT. It translates to CASSRGTANTEAFF.

This chain joins TRBV10-2 and TRBJ1-4; TRBD1 is a possible D gene (6 bases). The CDR3 covers 15 residues. Germline V gene data show CDR1 as WSHSY and CDR2 as SAAADI. V dropped 7 bases and J dropped 5 bases, with 17 bases sitting between them. The CDR3 loop is CASKSTGGFNEKLFF. In nucleotides, the CDR3 is TGCGCCAGCAAATCGACAGGAGGCTTCAATGAAAAACTGTTTTTT.

This rearrangement joins TRBV6-2 or TRBV6-3 to TRBJ1-2; D not certain. CDR1 and CDR2 (germline): MNHEY, SVGEGT. The ends were cut back, 0 bases at V and 6 bases at J, with 17 bases in the middle. The CDR3 runs to 16 residues. The chain's CDR3 is CASSYSRPGWGHGYTF. CDR3 nucleotides: TGTGCCAGCAGTTACTCGCGGCCGGGGTGGGGTCATGGCTACACCTTC.

This chain connects TRBV6-1 to TRBJ1-1; D is ambiguous. Trimming took off 1 base at V and 0 bases at J, with 18 bases between the two ends. CDR3 length equals 18 residues. Germline V lookup: CDR1 MNHNS, CDR2 SASEGT. CDR3 residues: CASSEGASGFYLNTEAFF. The CDR3, as DNA: TGTGCCAGCAGTGAAGGGGCGTCGGGGTTTTATTTGAACACTGAAGCTTTCTTT.

Concerning this clone itself: Other DNA variants within this sample encode the same CDR3. This chain links TRBV5-1 with TRBJ2-3; D perhaps matches TRBD1 (5 bases). The germline V gene encodes CDR1 SGHRS and CDR2 YFSETQ. The CDR3 consists of 13 residues. Trimming shortened V by 4 bases and J by 3 bases, and 9 bases separated the two germline ends. CDR3 DNA: TGCGCCAGCAGCCCTTCAGGGACAGATACGCAGTATTTT. Its protein product is CASSPSGTDTQYF.

This chain connects TRBV18 to TRBJ1-2; 8 nucleotides agree with TRBD1. Germline V gene lookup returns CDR1 KGHSH and CDR2 LQKENI. The trim removed 2 bases at V and 7 bases at J, leaving 9 bases unmatched. This CDR3 is built from 15 residues. The chain's CDR3 is CASSPDAGGLSGYTF. The CDR3 DNA follows: TGTGCCAGCTCACCAGACGCAGGGGGCTTGTCTGGCTACACCTTC.

V and J are TRBV2 and TRBJ2-3; a possible D gene is TRBD2 (5 bases). The CDR3 covers 13 residues. V lost 4 bases and J 3 bases, leaving 8 bases between the germline ends. Per the germline V gene, CDR1 is SNHLY and CDR2 is FYNNEI. Here the CDR3 reads CASSGLATDTQYF. The CDR3 DNA reads as TGTGCCAGCAGTGGCCTAGCTACAGATACGCAGTATTTT.

This chain joins TRBV5-1 and TRBJ2-3; 9 bases are shared with TRBD1. The CDR3 is made up of 16 amino acids. Germline CDR1 is SGHRS and CDR2 is YFSETQ. The V segment lost 4 bases and the J segment 1 base; nucleotides outside the gene matches: 7. CDR3 loop: CASSRRQGVGTDTQYF. The CDR3 DNA follows: TGCGCCAGCAGCAGACGACAGGGGGTGGGCACAGATACGCAGTATTTT.

V and J are TRBV29-1 and TRBJ1-2; maybe TRBD1 (6 bases). Trimming removed 0 bases at V and 4 bases at J, with 18 bases between. Germline CDR1 is SQVTM and CDR2 is ANQGSEA. This CDR3 region has 16 residues. The CDR3 DNA reads TGCAGCGTTGAAGATTCAATATGGCAGGGGAGCTATGGCTACACCTTC. This translates into CSVEDSIWQGSYGYTF.